The rows below give T cell receptor beta chains drawn from one sample of a study of early stage breast cancer tumors. Using immunoSEQ multiplex PCR, the repertoire was profiled, and TCRdb retains in-frame clones only, with some absent. The table records some 25,000 clones, roughly two thirds of them present only once. The source material was breast tumor tissue. The receptors shown here come from a person between 55 and 69 years old with breast cancer. Each CDR3 is given with its conserved first and last residue. Fields, in order: D gene, V gene, J gene, clone size, CDR3 DNA, CDR3 protein. The D gene is left open where the match is weak. Not every row has a clone size; where given, it reads once, few, many or a size class.

>NA|TRBV6-5|TRBJ1-5|NA
TGTGCCAGCAGTTCTCTTAATCAGCAGCCCCAGCATTTT
CASSSLNQQPQHF
>NA|TRBV19|TRBJ2-3|NA
TGTGCCAGTAGTAGCCCCCAGGACAAAGATACGCAGTATTTT
CASSSPQDKDTQYF
>NA|TRBV5-8|TRBJ2-5|NA
TGTGCCAGCAGACGGGGATACCAAGAGACCCAGTACTTC
CASRRGYQETQYF
>NA|TRBV2|TRBJ2-2|few
TGTGCCAGCGGCAGATACGACACCGGGGAGCTGTTTTTT
CASGRYDTGELFF
>NA|TRBV19|TRBJ1-3|NA
TGTGCCAGTAGTCCCTCTCAGGGGAACACCATATATTTT
CASSPSQGNTIYF
>TRBD1|TRBV5-1|TRBJ2-6|NA
TGCGCCAGCAGCTTGGCCGGTCCAGGGGGCCACTCTGGGGCCAACGTCCTGACTTTC
CASSLAGPGGHSGANVLTF
>NA|TRBV11-2|TRBJ2-2|few
TGTGCCAGCAACTTAGGGCTCCCAACCGGGGAGCTGTTTTTT
CASNLGLPTGELFF
>TRBD2|TRBV5-4|TRBJ2-7|NA
TGTGCCAGCAGCTTGGTGGCGGGAGTGTCCCACGAGCAGTACTTC
CASSLVAGVSHEQYF
>NA|TRBV28|TRBJ1-1|NA
TGTGCCAGCAGATGGGAGGCGGAAGCTTTCTTT
CASRWEAEAFF
>TRBD1|TRBV18|TRBJ1-1|few
TGTGCCAGCTCATCGAGGACAGGGGATTTGAACACTGAAGCTTTCTTT
CASSSRTGDLNTEAFF
>TRBD1|TRBV7-2|TRBJ1-5|NA
TGTGCCAGCAGCTTCACCGGGACAGGGGGCAATCAGCCCCAGCATTTT
CASSFTGTGGNQPQHF
>TRBD1|TRBV5-1|TRBJ1-2|once
TGCGCCAGCAGCTTGTTACAGGGGAGGACTGGCTACACCTTC
CASSLLQGRTGYTF
>NA|TRBV19|TRBJ2-7|NA
TGTTCCCCTCGGGGAGCCTACGAGCAGTACTTC
CSPRGAYEQYF
>TRBD1|TRBV29-1|TRBJ2-2|NA
TGCAGCGTTCGGCGGGGACAGGGGACCACCGGGGAGCTGTTTTTT
CSVRRGQGTTGELFF
>NA|TRBV19|TRBJ2-2|NA
TGTGCCAGTAGTGATCTAGGAATCGGGGAGCTGTTTTTT
CASSDLGIGELFF
>NA|TRBV28|TRBJ2-5|few
TGTGCCAGCAGTACCCAGGGTACCCAGTACTTC
CASSTQGTQYF
>TRBD2|TRBV5-1|TRBJ2-5|NA
TGCGCCAGCAGCTCGGGACTAGCGGGACCTGAAGAGACCCAGTACTTC
CASSSGLAGPEETQYF
>NA|TRBV30|TRBJ2-3|NA
TGTGCCTGGAGTCCTGGAGGAGCCAGCACAGATACGCAGTATTTT
CAWSPGGASTDTQYF
>TRBD1|TRBV18|TRBJ2-7|NA
TGTGCCAGTTCAGGGACAGAGGGCTACGAGCAGTACTTC
CASSGTEGYEQYF
>NA|TRBV5-4|TRBJ2-1|NA
TGTGCCAGCAGCTTGGAAATAGCGGCCCAGAATGAGCAGTTCTTC
CASSLEIAAQNEQFF
>NA|TRBV20-1|TRBJ2-1|NA
TGCAGTGCTACCTCTAGCAATGAGCAGTTCTTC
CSATSSNEQFF
>TRBD1|TRBV5-6|TRBJ1-4|NA
TGTGCCAGCAGCGTGGACAGGGAGGGGTCAACTAATGAAAAACTGTTTTTT
CASSVDREGSTNEKLFF
>NA|TRBV4-2|TRBJ2-3|NA
TGTGCCAGCAGCCAGGGGGACTCAGATACGCAGTATTTT
CASSQGDSDTQYF
>NA|TRBV19|TRBJ1-1|NA
TGTGCCAGTAGTACACTGGACAGGAACACTGAAGCTTTCTTT
CASSTLDRNTEAFF
>NA|TRBV11-2|TRBJ2-2|NA
TGTGCCACCAAGACTTATATGGACACCGGGGAGCTGTTTTTT
CATKTYMDTGELFF
>TRBD1|TRBV9|TRBJ1-1|NA
TGTGCCAGCAATAAAGGGGGCGGTCCCGAAGCTTTCTTT
CASNKGGGPEAFF
>TRBD2|TRBV18|TRBJ2-7|once
TGTGCCAGCTCACCGTTCGACAGGGGGGGACTAGCGGCGCCCTACGAGCAGTACTTC
CASSPFDRGGLAAPYEQYF
>TRBD1|TRBV18|TRBJ1-4|NA
TGTGCCAGCTCGCTCGGGACAGGGGAAGGTGAAAAACTGTTTTTT
CASSLGTGEGEKLFF
>TRBD2|TRBV6-5|TRBJ2-5|NA
TGTGCCAGCAGTTACGCTAGCGGGTACCAAGAGACCCAGTACTTC
CASSYASGYQETQYF
>NA|TRBV2|TRBJ1-1|few
TGTGCCAGCAGTGAAGCGCGCAGGGGGAACACTGAAGCTTTCTTT
CASSEARRGNTEAFF
>TRBD1|TRBV11-3|TRBJ1-1|few
TGTGCCAGCAGCCCTACCTGGGACAGGCCCACTGAAGCTTTCTTT
CASSPTWDRPTEAFF
>TRBD2|TRBV7-2|TRBJ2-5|NA
TGTGCCAGCAGCTTAGCACTAGCGGGAGGGCAGACCCAGTACTTC
CASSLALAGGQTQYF
>NA|TRBV10-3|TRBJ2-1|NA
TGTGCCATCAGTGAGTGGACTGGCTACAATGAGCAGTTCTTC
CAISEWTGYNEQFF
>NA|TRBV11-2|TRBJ2-7|once
TGTGCCAGCAGCGTTAAAGGGGCGTTTGAGCAGTACTTC
CASSVKGAFEQYF
>TRBD2|TRBV5-3|TRBJ2-7|few
TGTGCCAGAAGCTTACTAGCGGACCCCTACGAGCAGTACTTC
CARSLLADPYEQYF
>NA|TRBV18|TRBJ2-5|few
TGTGCCAGCTCACCGGTCTTTAGCGCCGAGACCCAGTACTTC
CASSPVFSAETQYF
>NA|TRBV7-9|TRBJ2-4|few
TGTGCCAGCCATCTTACGGGGGACGCCAAAAACATTCAGTACTTC
CASHLTGDAKNIQYF